Sequencing of this T cell receptor (beta chain) was carried out in a study of blood T cell repertoires in COVID-19. The table came from immunoSEQ multiplex PCR; TCRdb's copy has only in-frame clones and leaves some out. The sample includes tens of thousands of clones, around four fifths seen only once; the top ten take under 20%. Germline V gene data show CDR1 as MNHEY and CDR2 as SVGAGI. The V gene lost 1 base and the J gene lost 7 bases, with 11 bases spanning the gap. The CDR3 extends over 14 amino acids. The V gene is TRBV6-5, the J gene TRBJ1-3, with D possibly matching TRBD1 (5 bases). The sequence was obtained from a human donor in a cohort sampled during active COVID-19. The specimen sequenced was peripheral blood. CDR3 in amino acids: CASSYYRDSNTIYF. The CDR3 bases are TGTGCCAGCAGTTACTATCGGGACTCGAACACCATATATTTT.